Listed below are T cell receptor beta chains from one sample, sequenced in a study of cytomegalovirus exposure and HLA in healthy donors. Profiled with immunoSEQ multiplex PCR; TCRdb holds only in-frame clones, not every one. The sample includes around 210,000 clones, around 80% of them seen just once. The sequenced sample consisted of PBMCs. The source is a boy younger than 18 in good health and CMV-seronegative. CDR3s include the opening cysteine and the closing phenylalanine or tryptophan. D genes are given only for firm matches. Only some rows state a clone size, as once, few, many or a class for expanded clones.

j_gene: TRBJ2-7
abundance: -
d_gene: -
v_gene: TRBV4-1
CDR3nt: TGCGCCAGCAGCCAACCAACTAGGGACTACGAGCAGTACTTC
CDR3aa: CASSQPTRDYEQYF

j_gene: TRBJ2-3
abundance: -
d_gene: -
v_gene: TRBV7-6
CDR3nt: TGTGCCAGCAGCCTCAGGGACAATACGCAGTATTTT
CDR3aa: CASSLRDNTQYF

j_gene: TRBJ2-7
abundance: -
d_gene: TRBD2
v_gene: TRBV29-1
CDR3nt: TGCAGCGTTGCAGGACTAGCGGGCTACGAGCAGTACTTC
CDR3aa: CSVAGLAGYEQYF

j_gene: TRBJ2-4
abundance: -
d_gene: -
v_gene: TRBV30
CDR3nt: TGTGCCTGGAGTGTATACCGGGTAGTAGCCAAAGACATTCAGTACTTC
CDR3aa: CAWSVYRVVAKDIQYF

j_gene: TRBJ2-7
abundance: -
d_gene: TRBD2
v_gene: TRBV5-5
CDR3nt: TGTGCCAGCATACTAGCGGGAGGGCCGGGCGAGCAGTACTTC
CDR3aa: CASILAGGPGEQYF

j_gene: TRBJ1-1
abundance: -
d_gene: TRBD1
v_gene: TRBV29-1
CDR3nt: TGCAGCGTTAGTAAAGGGGGCAACACTGAAGCTTTCTTT
CDR3aa: CSVSKGGNTEAFF

j_gene: TRBJ1-4
abundance: few
d_gene: TRBD1
v_gene: TRBV11-3
CDR3nt: TGTGCCAGCAGCGCGTTACAGGGGGCGCGTGGTGAAAAACTGTTTTTT
CDR3aa: CASSALQGARGEKLFF

j_gene: TRBJ1-2
abundance: -
d_gene: -
v_gene: TRBV7-9
CDR3nt: TGTGCCAGCAGCTTCCCTGGAGGGCATGGCTACACCTTC
CDR3aa: CASSFPGGHGYTF

j_gene: TRBJ1-2
abundance: -
d_gene: TRBD1
v_gene: TRBV6-1
CDR3nt: TGTGCCAGCAGTGAAGCCGACAGGGGGCTTGGCTACACCTTC
CDR3aa: CASSEADRGLGYTF

j_gene: TRBJ2-1
abundance: few
d_gene: -
v_gene: TRBV9
CDR3nt: TGTGCCAGCAGCGTTGACGGCGGGCGCTCCTACAATGAGCAGTTCTTC
CDR3aa: CASSVDGGRSYNEQFF

j_gene: TRBJ2-6
abundance: few
d_gene: TRBD1
v_gene: TRBV7-9
CDR3nt: TGTGCCAGCAGCCTAACAGGGGGAACTGACAACGTCCTGACTTTC
CDR3aa: CASSLTGGTDNVLTF

j_gene: TRBJ2-3
abundance: few
d_gene: TRBD2
v_gene: TRBV6-6
CDR3nt: TGTGCCAGCAGTTACGGACTAGCGACAGATACGCAGTATTTT
CDR3aa: CASSYGLATDTQYF

j_gene: TRBJ2-3
abundance: -
d_gene: -
v_gene: TRBV9
CDR3nt: TGTGCCAGCAGCCCCGCGGGCCGGACAGATACGCAGTATTTT
CDR3aa: CASSPAGRTDTQYF

j_gene: TRBJ2-3
abundance: -
d_gene: -
v_gene: TRBV7-6
CDR3nt: TGTGCCAGCAGCTTGAGGCGGAACACAGATACGCAGTATTTT
CDR3aa: CASSLRRNTDTQYF

j_gene: TRBJ2-3
abundance: -
d_gene: TRBD2
v_gene: TRBV19
CDR3nt: TGTGCCAGTAAACCTCTAGCGGGCCGGACGCAGTATTTT
CDR3aa: CASKPLAGRTQYF

j_gene: TRBJ2-3
abundance: -
d_gene: -
v_gene: TRBV5-1
CDR3nt: TGCGCCAGCAGCTTTAGGGAGTTCCCAGATACGCAGTATTTT
CDR3aa: CASSFREFPDTQYF

j_gene: TRBJ1-1
abundance: -
d_gene: TRBD1
v_gene: TRBV11-3
CDR3nt: TGTGCCAGCAGCTTACGGGATGGGTGGACAGGGAAAGGGAACACTGAAGCTTTCTTT
CDR3aa: CASSLRDGWTGKGNTEAFF

j_gene: TRBJ2-1
abundance: -
d_gene: TRBD2
v_gene: TRBV2
CDR3nt: TGTGCCAGCAGGCGGACTAGCGGGGGGGCCTACAATGAGCAGTTCTTC
CDR3aa: CASRRTSGGAYNEQFF

j_gene: TRBJ2-3
abundance: -
d_gene: -
v_gene: TRBV9
CDR3nt: TGTGCCAGCAGCCCCCCCGGGTTAAGCGGTTCAGATACGCAGTATTTT
CDR3aa: CASSPPGLSGSDTQYF

j_gene: TRBJ2-7
abundance: few
d_gene: -
v_gene: TRBV5-4
CDR3nt: TGTGCCAGCAGCTCAAAGTGGTCCTCCCTGGGAGTTCAGGAGCAGTACTTC
CDR3aa: CASSSKWSSLGVQEQYF

j_gene: TRBJ1-4
abundance: -
d_gene: -
v_gene: TRBV10-3
CDR3nt: TGTGCCATCAGTGCAGGAAATGAAAAACTGTTTTTT
CDR3aa: CAISAGNEKLFF

j_gene: TRBJ2-4
abundance: -
d_gene: -
v_gene: TRBV27
CDR3nt: TGTGCCAGCAGTCTCCGACAGCTTCAGTACTTC
CDR3aa: CASSLRQLQYF

j_gene: TRBJ1-6
abundance: -
d_gene: TRBD1
v_gene: TRBV29-1
CDR3nt: TGCAGCGTTGGGTGGGGACAGAAAGATTCACCCCTCCACTTT
CDR3aa: CSVGWGQKDSPLHF

j_gene: TRBJ2-7
abundance: -
d_gene: -
v_gene: TRBV5-6
CDR3nt: TGTGCCAGCACCACTGTACCCCCCTCGGGAGAGCAGTACTTC
CDR3aa: CASTTVPPSGEQYF

j_gene: TRBJ2-7
abundance: -
d_gene: -
v_gene: TRBV7-9
CDR3nt: TGTTCCAGCAGAAACCGGGACTACGAGCAGTACTTC
CDR3aa: CSSRNRDYEQYF

j_gene: TRBJ2-5
abundance: -
d_gene: TRBD1
v_gene: TRBV5-1
CDR3nt: TGCGCCAGCAGCGCCACAGGGGGCTGGGGAGAGACCCAGTACTTC
CDR3aa: CASSATGGWGETQYF

j_gene: TRBJ2-1
abundance: -
d_gene: TRBD2
v_gene: TRBV18
CDR3nt: TGTGCCAGCTCGCCAACGGGACTAGCGGGGGGCCCCTTTTACAATGAGCAGTTCTTC
CDR3aa: CASSPTGLAGGPFYNEQFF

j_gene: TRBJ1-2
abundance: -
d_gene: TRBD1
v_gene: TRBV19
CDR3nt: TGTGCCAGTATAGGTACAGGGGCTGAAGGCTACACCTTC
CDR3aa: CASIGTGAEGYTF

j_gene: TRBJ1-1
abundance: -
d_gene: -
v_gene: TRBV20-1
CDR3nt: TGCAGTGGAATGCGGGCGGCTGAAGCTTTCTTT
CDR3aa: CSGMRAAEAFF

j_gene: TRBJ1-5
abundance: -
d_gene: TRBD1
v_gene: TRBV4-1
CDR3nt: TGCGCCAGCAGCCAATTTCAGGGGGAAGAGAAGCCCCAGCATTTT
CDR3aa: CASSQFQGEEKPQHF

j_gene: TRBJ2-2
abundance: -
d_gene: -
v_gene: TRBV6-1
CDR3nt: TGTGCCAGCAGTGAACCAGGAACCGGGGAGCTGTTTTTT
CDR3aa: CASSEPGTGELFF

j_gene: TRBJ2-5
abundance: -
d_gene: TRBD2
v_gene: TRBV9
CDR3nt: TGTGCCAGCAGCGTAGGACTAGCGGGAGGGCGTTTCGGGGGAGAGACCCAGTACTTC
CDR3aa: CASSVGLAGGRFGGETQYF

j_gene: TRBJ2-3
abundance: -
d_gene: TRBD2
v_gene: TRBV6-5
CDR3nt: TGTGCCAGCAGTTACTCAGGACTAGCGGGCCCCTATACGCAGTATTTT
CDR3aa: CASSYSGLAGPYTQYF

j_gene: TRBJ1-1
abundance: -
d_gene: -
v_gene: TRBV19
CDR3nt: TGTGCCAGCTCGGGGGTCTACACTGAAGCTTTCTTT
CDR3aa: CASSGVYTEAFF

j_gene: TRBJ2-5
abundance: few
d_gene: TRBD2
v_gene: TRBV11-2
CDR3nt: TGTGCCAGCAGCTTAGATGACATAGCGGGAGGCCAAGAGACCCAGTACTTC
CDR3aa: CASSLDDIAGGQETQYF

j_gene: TRBJ2-7
abundance: -
d_gene: -
v_gene: TRBV30
CDR3nt: TGTGCCTGGAGTTGGGGCAGCGCCTACGAGCAGTACTTC
CDR3aa: CAWSWGSAYEQYF

j_gene: TRBJ1-1
abundance: -
d_gene: -
v_gene: TRBV6-6
CDR3nt: TGTGCCAGCAGCACAGGGCTCGGAGCTTTCTTT
CDR3aa: CASSTGLGAFF

j_gene: TRBJ2-5
abundance: -
d_gene: -
v_gene: TRBV15
CDR3nt: TGTGCCACCAGCAGAGTGCAGCAAGAGACCCAGTACTTC
CDR3aa: CATSRVQQETQYF

j_gene: TRBJ1-1
abundance: -
d_gene: -
v_gene: TRBV6-5
CDR3nt: TGTGCCAGCAGTGGACTCGACACTGAAGCTTTCTTT
CDR3aa: CASSGLDTEAFF

j_gene: TRBJ1-2
abundance: -
d_gene: -
v_gene: TRBV2
CDR3nt: TGTGCCAGCAGTGATCCGGTCTCTAACTATGGCTACACCTTC
CDR3aa: CASSDPVSNYGYTF

j_gene: TRBJ1-1
abundance: -
d_gene: TRBD1
v_gene: TRBV19
CDR3nt: TGTGCCAGTAGTATGAGGGACAGGGGGCTTTCTAACACTGAAGCTTTCTTT
CDR3aa: CASSMRDRGLSNTEAFF